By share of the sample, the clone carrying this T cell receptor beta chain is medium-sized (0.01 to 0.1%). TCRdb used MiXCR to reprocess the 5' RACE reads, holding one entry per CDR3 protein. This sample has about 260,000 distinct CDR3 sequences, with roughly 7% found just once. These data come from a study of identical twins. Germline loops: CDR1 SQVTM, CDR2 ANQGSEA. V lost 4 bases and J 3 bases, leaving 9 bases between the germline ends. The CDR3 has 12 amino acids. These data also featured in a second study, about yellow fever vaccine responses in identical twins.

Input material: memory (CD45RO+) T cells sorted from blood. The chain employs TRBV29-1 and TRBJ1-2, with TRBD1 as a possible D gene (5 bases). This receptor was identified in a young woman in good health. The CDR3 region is CSVARDDYGYTF. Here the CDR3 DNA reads TGCAGCGTTGCCAGGGACGACTATGGCTACACCTTC.